This T cell receptor beta chain derives from a study of blood T cell repertoires in COVID-19. Clones were sequenced by immunoSEQ multiplex PCR, and TCRdb holds only the in-frame ones, with some missing. The sample holds roughly 150,000 clones, about 81% seen once. Sequencing was done on a sample of peripheral blood. The clonotype comes from a man aged 60 to 69 with active or convalescent COVID-19.

CDR3 sequence reads: CASSIGSGYETQYF. The CDR3 bases are TGTGCCAGTAGTATAGGATCCGGGTATGAGACCCAGTACTTC. The chain employs TRBV19 and TRBJ2-5; D is unresolved. The CDR3 covers 14 residues. Trimming took 1 base from V and 5 from J, leaving 11 bases between them. Germline values: CDR1 LNHDA, CDR2 SQIVND (reference sequence).